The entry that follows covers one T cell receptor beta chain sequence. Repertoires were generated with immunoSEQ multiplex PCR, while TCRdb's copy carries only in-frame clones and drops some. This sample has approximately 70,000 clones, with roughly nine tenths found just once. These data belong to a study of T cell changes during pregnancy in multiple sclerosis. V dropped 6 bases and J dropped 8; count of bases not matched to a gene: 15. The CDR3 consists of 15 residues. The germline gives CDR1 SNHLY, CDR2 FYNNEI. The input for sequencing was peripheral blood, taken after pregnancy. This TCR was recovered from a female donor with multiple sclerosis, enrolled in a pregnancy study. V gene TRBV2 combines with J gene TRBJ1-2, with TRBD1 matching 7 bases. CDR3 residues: CASSTEDRLSLGYTF. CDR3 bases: TGTGCCAGCAGCACTGAGGACAGGCTCTCATTAGGCTACACCTTC.